The 4 T cell receptor beta chains given below trace back to one sample, sequenced in a study of blood T cell repertoires in COVID-19. Some clones are missing from TCRdb's copy, which holds only in-frame ones; the method was immunoSEQ multiplex PCR. The table shows roughly 250,000 clones, with nearly 90% occurring only once. Sequenced: peripheral blood. The receptors stem from a woman between 40 and 55 years old who had recovered from COVID-19.

CDR3 loop: CASSVASGRPTDTQYF. CDR3 DNA: TGTGCCAGCAGCGTAGCGAGCGGGAGACCTACAGATACGCAGTATTTT. The rearrangement joins TRBV9 to TRBJ2-3, with TRBD2 identical over 8 bases. CDR3 length: 16 residues. The V segment lost 0 bases and the J segment 3 bases; nucleotides outside the gene matches: 6. Germline assignment: CDR1 SGDLS and CDR2 YYNGEE.

V and J are TRBV5-1 and TRBJ1-5, with 9 bases lining up with TRBD1. Per germline, CDR1 SGHRS and CDR2 YFSETQ. The CDR3 is 14 residues long. V trimming: 4 bases; J trimming: 7 bases; junction bases outside the gene matches: 6. CDR3 region: CASSPGQGVQPQHF. The CDR3 DNA is TGCGCCAGCAGCCCGGGACAGGGTGTCCAGCCCCAGCATTTT.

This chain joins TRBV7-2 and TRBJ2-3; 9 bases are shared with TRBD1. V was clipped by 3 bases and J by 1 base; unmatched bases: 5. CDR1 and CDR2 from the germline V gene are SGHTA and FQGNSA. This CDR3 has 16 residues. The DNA of the CDR3 is TGTGCCAGCAGCTTTGGGACAGGGTGGCGCACAGATACGCAGTATTTT. Its translation is CASSFGTGWRTDTQYF. Full variable domain (rest looked up from reference TRBV7-2 and TRBJ2-3): GAGVSQSPSNKVTEKGKDVELRCDPISGHTALYWYRQSLGQGLEFLIYFQGNSAPDKSGLPSDRFSAERTGGSVSTLTIQRTQQEDSAVYLCASSFGTGWRTDTQYFGPGTRLTVL.

A single count supports this clone. At one boundary the junction diverges from the germline segment, which might be a read error. V is TRBV30 and J is TRBJ2-7; 10 nucleotides align to TRBD1. CDR3 length: 13 residues. Germline V gene data show CDR1 as GTSNPN and CDR2 as SVGIG (reference sequence). The CDR3 coding sequence is TGTGCCCGGAGGGACAGGGGCGCCTACGAGCAGTACTTC. It encodes CARRDRGAYEQYF. Supplemented by reference TRBV30 and TRBJ2-7, the full variable domain reads SQTIHQWPATLVQPVGSPLSLECTVEGTSNPNLYWYRQAAGRGLQLLFYSVGIGQISSEVPQNLSASRPQDRQFILSSKKLLLSDSGFYLCARRDRGAYEQYFGPGTRLTVT.